The source of this T cell receptor (beta chain) is a study of beta chain features in type 1 diabetes. The V end was cut by 7 bases, the J end by 2 bases, with 7 bases between. Germline V gene lookup returns CDR1 MNHEY and CDR2 SVGAGI. The CDR3 length is 12 residues. Every isolated RNA sample was fully reverse transcribed, so sequencing captured expressed TCRB transcripts. Clones were sequenced by immunoSEQ multiplex PCR, and TCRdb holds only the in-frame ones, with some missing. The table includes roughly 400,000 clones, more than 11% detected once. This TCR derives from a man aged 25-45 years in good health. The chain joins TRBV6-5 to TRBJ2-3; D perhaps matches TRBD1 (5 bases). The sample was naive CD4+ T cells from blood. CDR3 sequence: CASKGSTDTQYF. The CDR3 DNA is TGTGCCAGCAAGGGGTCCACAGATACGCAGTATTTT.